A single sample is the source of the 30 T cell receptor beta chains below, sequenced in a study of tissue T cells after allogeneic stem cell transplantation. Profiling relied on immunoSEQ multiplex PCR, and the TCRdb table lists in-frame clones only, not all of them. The profile shows about 48,000 clones, roughly 73% of them singletons. Sequencing input: sorted cells pooled from one or two spleens. Every receptor here comes from a pool of C57BL/6 mice in good health.

Remarks on this clone: Gene names and germline match the mouse. The read stops 1 residue short of the end of the CDR3; the missing end is completed from the germline J gene. The sample contains more than one DNA sequence encoding this CDR3. V gene TRBV1 combines with J gene TRBJ1-5, with a possible D match to TRBD1 (6 bases). Trimming removed 3 bases from V and 3 bases from J, with 6 bases in between. The CDR3 consists of 13 residues. Germline lookup yields CDR1 NSQYPW and CDR2 LRSPGD (reference sequence). Incomplete CDR3 DNA: TGCACCTGCAGTGCGGACAGCAACCAGGCTCCGCTT. Translating it yields CTCSADSNQAPL. The full CDR3 sequence reads CTCSADSNQAPLF.

Points on this clone: The gene names given are mouse names. CDR3 sequence: CASSARDGDTEVFF. CDR3 DNA (partial): TGTGCAAGCAGCGCCCGGGACGGCGACACAGAAGTCTTC. This chain links TRBV16 with TRBJ1-1, with a possible D match to TRBD1 (5 bases). Sequencing ends 1 residue short of the CDR3 end; the germline J gene provides the rest. V was pared by 5 bases and J by 3 bases, with 13 bases between. CDR1 and CDR2 from the germline V gene are SGHSA and FRNQAP. There are 14 residues in the CDR3.

Remarks on this clone: Genes and germline are mouse. Read coverage stops 1 residue before the CDR3 terminus; the germline J gene supplies the remainder. This sequence joins TRBV20 and TRBJ1-6, with 8 bases that match TRBD1. TRBJ1-6 is assigned to the ORF class and has an uncertain function. V lost 0 bases and J lost 10; bases outside the gene matches: 2. Germline CDR1 reads GFQATS; CDR2 reads STVNSAI. The CDR3 totals 13 residues. CDR3 DNA, as far as it was read: TGTGGTGCTAGGGACAGGGGGCGATCGCCCCTCTAC. Residues: CGARDRGRSPLY. The whole CDR3 reads CGARDRGRSPLYF.

With regard to this clone: These gene names are mouse names. The read falls 1 residue short of the CDR3 end, and the missing part is taken from the germline J gene. The J gene is TRBJ1-3, the V gene TRBV13-2; maybe TRBD1 (6 bases). In germline, CDR1 is NNHNN, CDR2 SYGAGS (reference sequence). The CDR3 is 14 amino acids. V was trimmed by 1 base and J by 7 bases, leaving 12 bases between them. The sequenced part of the CDR3 DNA is TGTGCCAGCGGTGATCGGGGGGCTAGGAATACGCTCTAT. Translation: CASGDRGARNTLY. The full-length CDR3 reads as CASGDRGARNTLYF.

A word on this clone: Gene labels here are mouse ones. The read is 1 residue too short to cover the CDR3 end, so that end is filled in from the germline J gene. V and J are TRBV13-2 and TRBJ2-7; D uncertain. Germline V gene sequence: CDR1 NNHNN, CDR2 SYGAGS (reference sequence). The CDR3 is 13 amino acids. The V end was cut by 3 bases, the J end by 4 bases, with 11 bases between. The sequenced CDR3 bases are TGTGCCAGCGGTGCCCGGGGTTCATATGAACAGTAC. Its protein is CASGARGSYEQY. The complete CDR3 reads CASGARGSYEQYF.

For this clone: Gene names denote mouse genes. The CDR3 end is not reached by the read, which stops 1 residue before it; the germline J gene fills it in. This chain links TRBV13-2 with TRBJ1-1; no clear D. Germline V CDR1 and CDR2: NNHNN, SYGAGS (reference sequence). The CDR3 has 15 residues. V lost 0 bases and J lost 0, with 9 bases in between. The DNA read from the CDR3 is TGTGCCAGCGGTGATGCCCAGCGTGCAAACACAGAAGTCTTC. Protein: CASGDAQRANTEVF. The full CDR3 protein is CASGDAQRANTEVFF.

Comment on this clone: Mouse germline and gene names are used. The read terminates 1 residue ahead of where the CDR3 ends, so the germline J gene completes it. The rearrangement uses TRBV13-2 and TRBJ2-4; 7 nucleotides align to TRBD2. Losses at the gene ends were 1 base for V and 4 bases for J; bases not matched to a gene: 3. Germline CDR1 reads NNHNN; CDR2 reads SYGAGS (reference sequence). The CDR3 runs 14 residues. CDR3 sequence reads: CASGDSGGENTLYF. The DNA read from the CDR3 is TGTGCCAGCGGTGATTCCGGGGGGGAAAACACCTTGTAC.

This clone was counted between two and nine times. Each gene name is a mouse one. The read ends 1 residue shy of where the CDR3 ends; the end is completed using the germline J gene. The chain combines TRBV1 with TRBJ2-7; D remains unclear. V was shortened by 0 bases and J by 0 bases, with 12 bases between the two germline ends. Germline V gene lookup returns CDR1 NSQYPW and CDR2 LRSPGD (reference sequence). This CDR3 contains 16 residues. The CDR3 sequence is CTCSADRGRSSYEQYF. Incomplete CDR3 DNA: TGCACCTGCAGTGCAGATCGGGGTAGGAGCTCCTATGAACAGTAC.

Only a few counts were recorded for this clone. Gene names follow the mouse nomenclature. The read halts 1 residue ahead of the CDR3 end, with the missing end drawn from the germline J gene. The V gene is TRBV1, the J gene TRBJ2-7, with 7 bases that match TRBD1. The junction had 3 bases not matched to a gene; V was cut back by 4 bases and J by 0 bases. Per the germline V gene, CDR1 is NSQYPW and CDR2 is LRSPGD (reference sequence). The CDR3 runs to 14 residues. The CDR3 spells CTCSVRDSSYEQYF. CDR3 DNA (partial): TGCACCTGCAGTGTCCGGGACAGCTCCTATGAACAGTAC.

On this clone: The germline and genes are mouse ones. The CDR3 extends 1 residue past the end of the read, so its final part is completed from the germline J gene. The chain uses TRBV13-1 and TRBJ2-5; 13 nucleotides agree with TRBD2. From germline, CDR1 is NSHNY and CDR2 SYGAGN. The CDR3 loop spans 13 amino acids. J lost 6 bases, V lost 7 bases, and 2 bases had no gene match. Incomplete CDR3 DNA: TGTGCCAGCCGGACTGGGGGGGCGGACACCCAGTAC. This gives the protein CASRTGGADTQY. The entire CDR3 is CASRTGGADTQYF.

As regards this clone: Genes and germline are mouse. The CDR3: CASRGDRGLAEQFF. The CDR3 bases that were read are TGTGCCAGCAGGGGGGACAGGGGGCTTGCTGAGCAGTTC. This chain uses TRBV3 with TRBJ2-1; 12 bases line up with TRBD1. The CDR3 end falls 1 residue outside the read, so it is completed with the germline J gene. In germline, CDR1 is SNHLY, CDR2 FYNGKV (reference sequence). Unmatched junction bases numbered 3, after V lost 6 bases and J lost 6 bases. The CDR3 has 14 residues.

A remark on this clone: Gene names follow the mouse nomenclature. The observed sequence ends 1 residue before the CDR3 terminus, with the missing tail filled in from the germline J gene. The chain links TRBV12-2 to TRBJ2-5; 10 nucleotides line up with TRBD1. The CDR3 loop spans 14 amino acids. In germline, CDR1 is SGHLS, CDR2 HYDKME. J gave up 4 bases and V 0 bases, and 0 bases lay outside the gene matches. This CDR3 is CASSLGTGEDTQYF. The CDR3 bases that were read are TGTGCCAGCTCTCTCGGGACAGGGGAAGACACCCAGTAC.

A note on this clone: Mouse names are used for the genes. The CDR3 end falls 1 residue outside the read, so it is completed with the germline J gene. The chain is built from TRBV4 and TRBJ2-5; TRBD2 matches 11 bases. The CDR3 spans 16 residues. The trim removed 3 bases at V and 2 bases at J, leaving 4 bases unmatched. Germline V gives CDR1 LGHDT, CDR2 YNNKQL (reference sequence). This CDR3 is CASSYRTGGTQDTQYF. The covered CDR3 bases are TGTGCCAGCAGCTACCGGACTGGGGGGACCCAAGACACCCAGTAC.

Notes on this clone: Gene names are the mouse ones. The DNA read from the CDR3 is TGTGCCAGCTCTCAACAGGCAAACTCCGACTACACC. The encoded protein is CASSQQANSDYT. The CDR3 reads in full as CASSQQANSDYTF. The chain employs TRBV12-2 and TRBJ1-2; TRBD1 might be the D (5 bases). Sequencing ends 1 residue short of the CDR3 end; the germline J gene provides the rest. Trimming stripped 2 bases from V and 0 bases from J, with 6 bases between. This CDR3 is 13 amino acids long. Germline assignment: CDR1 SGHLS and CDR2 HYDKME.

The sample holds a few counts of this clone. Gene names denote mouse genes. The CDR3 sequence: CASSGDWANTGQLYF. Incomplete CDR3 DNA: TGTGCCAGCTCCGGGGACTGGGCAAACACCGGGCAGCTCTAC. The chain is built from TRBV12-1 and TRBJ2-2, with 9 positions matching TRBD2. The sequence runs out 1 residue before the end of the CDR3; the remainder is reconstructed from the germline J gene. V lost 4 bases and J lost 0; bases outside the gene matches: 2. CDR1 is SGHSN, CDR2 HYEKVE, per germline. The CDR3 is 15 residues long.

With regard to this clone: Gene labels here are mouse ones. The DNA ends 1 residue before the CDR3 does, and the rest of the CDR3 is filled in from the germline J gene. The chain joins TRBV31 to TRBJ1-2; D remains ambiguous. V lost 2 bases, J lost 1 base, and 2 bases lay in between. The CDR3 extends over 11 amino acids. In germline, CDR1 is GKSSPN, CDR2 SITVG. The CDR3 is CAWSLNSDYTF. The sequenced part of the CDR3 DNA is TGTGCCTGGAGTTTAAACTCCGACTACACC.

Worth noting for this clone: These gene names are mouse names. Sequencing ends 1 residue short of the CDR3 end; the germline J gene provides the rest. This chain joins TRBV13-1 and TRBJ1-2, with 7 bases aligning to TRBD1. V trimming: 0 bases; J trimming: 2 bases; junction bases outside the gene matches: 10. The CDR3 covers 17 residues. Germline V gene lookup returns CDR1 NSHNY and CDR2 SYGAGN. This CDR3 reads CASSDARGQGRNSDYTF. The sequenced CDR3 bases are TGTGCCAGCAGTGATGCAAGGGGGCAGGGGAGGAACTCCGACTACACC.

On this clone itself: Each gene name is a mouse one. The read ends 1 residue before the CDR3 terminus; that terminus is restored from the germline J gene. This chain uses TRBV2 with TRBJ1-6, with D possibly being TRBD1 (5 bases). TRBJ1-6 has ORF status, its function being uncertain. V was cut by 0 bases and J by 7 bases, with 7 bases left in between. The CDR3 contains 14 residues. Per germline, CDR1 LGHNA and CDR2 YSYQKL. The sequenced CDR3 bases are TGTGCCAGCAGCCAAGAAAGGGGAAATTCGCCCCTCTAC. Protein: CASSQERGNSPLY. The whole CDR3 sequence reads CASSQERGNSPLYF.

Notes on this clone: Here the gene names and germline are mouse. From the germline J gene comes the end of the CDR3, since the read stops 1 residue before it. The chain carries TRBV29 and TRBJ1-1; unclear D gene. The CDR3 has 11 amino acids. Germline CDR1 reads MSHET; CDR2 reads SYDVDS. With 6 bases removed from V and 0 bases from J, the gap between germline ends came to 2 bases. CDR3: CASRSNTEVFF. Incomplete CDR3 DNA: TGTGCTAGCAGATCAAACACAGAAGTCTTC.

As to this clone: Here the gene names and germline are mouse. The CDR3 here is CGAIRGHDEQYF. Incomplete CDR3 DNA: TGTGGTGCTATCAGGGGGCATGATGAACAGTAC. J is TRBJ2-7 and V is TRBV20, with 8 bases matching TRBD1. The CDR3 end falls 1 residue outside the read, so it is completed with the germline J gene. The CDR3 length is 12 residues. Germline assignment: CDR1 GFQATS and CDR2 STVNSAI. V lost 4 bases to trimming and J lost 5 bases; unmatched junction nucleotides: 4. The entire variable domain, with the rest obtained from reference TRBV20 and TRBJ2-7, is as follows: GALVYQYPRRTICKSGTSMRMECQAVGFQATSVAWYRQSPQKTFELIALSTVNSAIKYEQNFTQEKFPISHPNLSFSSMTVLNAYLEDRGLYLCGAIRGHDEQYFGPGTRLTVL.

In this sample, this clone turned up once. These gene names are mouse names. The read stops 1 residue short of the end of the CDR3; the missing end is completed from the germline J gene. In the same sample, other DNA sequences code for this CDR3. The chain carries TRBV19 and TRBJ1-5; D is unresolved. V lost 1 base to trimming and J lost 4 bases, with 3 bases between them. There are 12 residues in the CDR3. CDR1 is FNHDT, CDR2 SITEND, per germline (reference sequence). CDR3 loop: CASSIRNQAPLF. The CDR3 bases that were read are TGTGCCAGCAGTATACGAAACCAGGCTCCGCTT. The full variable domain, rest sourced from reference TRBV19 and TRBJ1-5, is GGIITQTPKFLIGQEGQKLTLKCQQNFNHDTMYWYRQDSGKGLRLIYYSITENDLQKGDLSEGYDASREKKSSFSLTVTSAQKNEMAVFLCASSIRNQAPLFGEGTRLSVL.

Regarding this clone: Each gene name is a mouse one. The CDR3 is cut off 1 residue early in the read; its end comes from the germline J gene. V gene TRBV2 combines with J gene TRBJ1-5; D not resolved. V lost 0 bases, J lost 1 base, and 4 bases lay in between. The CDR3 has 14 amino acids. The V gene's germline CDR1 is LGHNA and CDR2 YSYQKL. CDR3 in amino acids: CASSQDRNNQAPLF. The DNA read from the CDR3 is TGTGCCAGCAGCCAAGACAGAAACAACCAGGCTCCGCTT.

Points on this clone: Gene names and germline refer to mouse. The read gets to within 1 residue of the CDR3 end, and the germline J gene fills in the rest. The V and J genes are TRBV13-1 and TRBJ2-7, with 14 positions matching TRBD2. The J segment lost 0 bases and the V segment lost 4 bases, leaving 3 bases of the junction unmatched. The germline V gene has CDR1 NSHNY and CDR2 SYGAGN. This CDR3 region has 16 residues. Incomplete CDR3 DNA: TGTGCCAGCAGTCCGGGACTGGGGGGGCGCTCCTATGAACAGTAC. Residues: CASSPGLGGRSYEQY. The entire CDR3 reads CASSPGLGGRSYEQYF.

On this clone itself: Genes and germline are mouse. The read falls 1 residue short of the CDR3 end, and the missing part is taken from the germline J gene. The gene calls are TRBV2 and TRBJ2-1, with 10 bases identical to TRBD2. Germline loops: CDR1 LGHNA, CDR2 YSYQKL. The CDR3 length is 16 residues. The trim removed 0 bases at V and 6 bases at J, leaving 5 bases unmatched. The CDR3 loop is CASSQDGGTGVAEQFF. The sequenced CDR3 bases are TGTGCCAGCAGCCAAGATGGGGGGACTGGGGTTGCTGAGCAGTTC.

This clone was recorded only once. The germline and genes are mouse ones. The read is 1 residue too short to cover the CDR3 end, so that end is filled in from the germline J gene. J is TRBJ1-1 and V is TRBV13-2; tentatively, D is TRBD1 (5 bases). Germline V lookup: CDR1 NNHNN, CDR2 SYGAGS (reference sequence). This CDR3 is built from 13 residues. V lost 1 base and J 3 bases, leaving 7 bases between the germline ends. CDR3 region: CASGDTGDTEVFF. The CDR3 DNA, read in part, is TGTGCCAGCGGTGATACGGGGGACACAGAAGTCTTC.

For this clone: The listed genes are named as in mouse. The read ends 1 residue shy of where the CDR3 ends; the end is completed using the germline J gene. The genes are TRBV13-1 and TRBJ2-5; 8 nucleotides line up with TRBD1. V trimming: 5 bases; J trimming: 3 bases; junction bases outside the gene matches: 2. The length of the CDR3 is 13 residues. Germline V CDR1 and CDR2: NSHNY, SYGAGN. The sequenced CDR3 bases are TGTGCCAGCAGAAGACAGGGGCAAGACACCCAGTAC. Encoded protein: CASRRQGQDTQY. The whole CDR3 region reads CASRRQGQDTQYF.

With regard to this clone: Mouse gene names apply. The DNA ends 1 residue before the CDR3 does, and the rest of the CDR3 is filled in from the germline J gene. V and J are TRBV13-1 and TRBJ1-4, with D possibly being TRBD1 (5 bases). CDR3 length equals 14 residues. In germline, CDR1 is NSHNY, CDR2 SYGAGN. The germline V and J ends were trimmed by 1 base and 4 bases, with 8 bases remaining between them. The sequenced part of the CDR3 DNA is TGTGCCAGCAGTGATCGACAGTACAACGAAAGATTATTT. This encodes CASSDRQYNERLF. The whole CDR3 sequence reads CASSDRQYNERLFF.

Details on this clone: These gene names are mouse names. Read data end 1 residue before the CDR3 end; the end is taken from the germline J gene. The chain carries TRBV1 and TRBJ1-4, with 9 nucleotides matching TRBD1. Losses at the gene ends were 0 bases for V and 6 bases for J; bases not matched to a gene: 2. The CDR3 runs to 15 residues. The germline CDR1 and CDR2 sequences are NSQYPW and LRSPGD (reference sequence). Partial CDR3 DNA: TGCACCTGCAGTGCAGACGGACAGGGGTACGAAAGATTATTT. Its protein product is CTCSADGQGYERLF. The entire CDR3 sequence reads CTCSADGQGYERLFF.

This clone was detected a few times. Gene names are mouse gene names. The CDR3 is cut off 1 residue early in the read; its end comes from the germline J gene. The chain has TRBV13-3 and TRBJ2-7; D is unresolved. V dropped 0 bases and J dropped 0 bases, with 1 base sitting between them. The length of the CDR3 is 12 residues. Germline V lookup: CDR1 NNHDY, CDR2 SYVADS. The CDR3 sequence: CASSDDSYEQYF. Incomplete CDR3 DNA: TGTGCCAGCAGTGATGACTCCTATGAACAGTAC.

This clone turned up a few times. The gene symbols are mouse symbols. The read falls 1 residue short of the CDR3 end, and the missing part is taken from the germline J gene. V usage is TRBV20 and J usage is TRBJ1-3; 8 nucleotides match TRBD1. This CDR3 has 14 amino acids. CDR1 is GFQATS, CDR2 STVNSAI, per germline. Trimming took 1 base from V and 3 from J; bases not matched to a gene: 2. Incomplete CDR3 DNA: TGTGGTGCTAGGGGACAGGGGTATGGAAATACGCTCTAT. It yields the protein CGARGQGYGNTLY. From start to end, the CDR3 is CGARGQGYGNTLYF.